Below, 17 T cell receptor beta chains from the same sample are listed, as sequenced in a study of T cells in Graves' hyperthyroidism and ophthalmopathy. The TCR beta CDR3 regions underwent amplification using RNA transcripts as the source. HTBI primers drove first-round RT-PCR of the TCR CDR3. MiXCR was run by TCRdb on the multiplex PCR reads, yielding one entry per CDR3 protein. The sample carries around 480,000 distinct CDR3 sequences, 14% recorded once. Sequenced: blood. The receptor set was obtained from a woman between 18 and 29 years old with Graves' hyperthyroidism.

This clonotype was detected many times. The V and J genes are TRBV20-1 and TRBJ2-7, with a tentative D call TRBD1 (5 bases). The CDR3 has 13 amino acids. V lost 5 bases and J lost 1, with 12 bases in between. From germline, CDR1 is DFQATT and CDR2 SNEGSKA (reference sequence). In DNA form, the CDR3 reads TGCAGTGCTTCCATTGACAGTTCCTACGAGCAGTACTTC. Its protein product is CSASIDSSYEQYF.

The chain employs TRBV5-8 and TRBJ2-4; tentatively, D is TRBD2 (5 bases). The CDR3 has 16 amino acids. Per the germline V gene, CDR1 is SGHTS and CDR2 is YDEGEE. Trimming left V 3 bases short and J 0 bases short, with 13 bases between. The CDR3 spells CASSSRTRLAKNIQYF. The CDR3 bases are TGTGCCAGCAGCTCCCGGACTCGACTAGCCAAAAACATTCAGTACTTC.

This clonotype was counted many times. This chain links TRBV27 with TRBJ2-7; TRBD1 matches at 7 bases. CDR1 and CDR2 from the germline V gene are MNHEY and SMNVEV (reference sequence). The CDR3 length is 16 residues. The V gene end was trimmed by 4 bases and the J gene end by 1 base; junction bases not matched to a gene: 10. CDR3 region: CASSSEDPGQSYEQYF. CDR3 bases: TGTGCCAGCAGTTCCGAGGATCCGGGACAGTCCTACGAGCAGTACTTC.

This clonotype was counted at least ten times. The chain links TRBV12-3 or TRBV12-4 to TRBJ2-3; 11 positions match TRBD2. The CDR3 consists of 20 residues. The junction had 20 bases not matched to a gene; V was cut back by 7 bases and J by 2 bases. Here the CDR3 DNA reads TGTGCCAGCAACTCCCTTCGTGGACGTCTAGCGGGAGGTTACACAGATACGCAGTATTTT. Amino acids: CASNSLRGRLAGGYTDTQYF.

This clonotype has a count of ten or more. The chain joins TRBV3-1 to TRBJ2-7, with TRBD2 as a possible D gene (5 bases). Deletions cut 1 base from V and 5 bases from J, with 9 bases between. Per the germline V gene, CDR1 is LGHDT and CDR2 is YNNKEL (reference sequence). This CDR3 comprises 13 residues. The chain's CDR3 is CASSQGAGDEQYV. CDR3 coding DNA: TGTGCCAGCAGCCAAGGCGCGGGCGACGAGCAGTACGTC.

The table lists this clonotype with a few counts. The J gene is TRBJ2-1, the V gene TRBV6-4; 7 nucleotides align to TRBD2. Germline lookup yields CDR1 MRHNA and CDR2 SNTAGT. V was pared by 6 bases and J by 4 bases, with 6 bases of the junction left unmatched. There are 14 residues in the CDR3. CDR3 amino acids: CASSRTSEYNEQFF. CDR3 bases: TGTGCCAGCAGCCGAACTAGCGAATACAATGAGCAGTTCTTC.

This clonotype was picked up a small number of times. This chain connects TRBV3-1 to TRBJ2-4; D perhaps matches TRBD1 (6 bases). Germline V gene lookup returns CDR1 LGHDT and CDR2 YNNKEL (reference sequence). Trimming cost V 6 bases and J 6 bases, with 12 bases left between them. The CDR3 sequence is 13 residues long. The DNA of the CDR3 is TGTGCCAGCAGGGAGGCAGGGGCAAACATTCAGTACTTC. Amino acids: CASREAGANIQYF.

There are a few counts of this clonotype. This chain joins TRBV20-1 and TRBJ1-5, with D perhaps matching TRBD1 (6 bases). In germline, CDR1 is DFQATT, CDR2 SNEGSKA (reference sequence). Trimming shortened V by 3 bases and J by 4 bases, and 16 bases separated the two germline ends. The CDR3 length is 15 residues. CDR3: CSASLQGGVNQPQHF. In DNA, the CDR3 is TGCAGTGCTAGCCTACAGGGCGGTGTGAATCAGCCCCAGCATTTT.

The chain employs TRBV6-1 and TRBJ1-5; D is perhaps TRBD1 (5 bases). Germline values: CDR1 MNHNS, CDR2 SASEGT. Between the trimmed V and J ends, which lost 7 bases and 4 bases, there was a span of 14 bases. The CDR3 loop spans 14 amino acids. This CDR3 reads CASTGGVGNQPQHF. CDR3 nucleotide sequence: TGTGCCAGCACGGGAGGGGTCGGGAATCAGCCCCAGCATTTT.

Ten or more counts support this clonotype. Written as DNA, the CDR3 is TGTGCCAGCAGCAGGGGTTCTAGCAATCAGCCCCAGCATTTT. Protein product: CASSRGSSNQPQHF. The chain carries TRBV6-1 and TRBJ1-5; the D gene is possibly TRBD1 (6 bases). The CDR3 runs to 14 residues. Germline lookup yields CDR1 MNHNS and CDR2 SASEGT. Trimming cost V 6 bases and J 0 bases, with 9 bases left between them.

This clonotype was picked up many times. The chain joins TRBV11-3 to TRBJ2-5; 13 bases are shared with TRBD2. CDR1 SGHNT and CDR2 YENEEA come from the germline V gene. The trim removed 3 bases at V and 4 bases at J, leaving 20 bases unmatched. The CDR3 runs 21 residues. The CDR3 here is CASSFPDEGLAGVAPRETQYF. The CDR3 bases are TGTGCCAGCAGCTTCCCGGACGAAGGACTAGCGGGAGTTGCCCCTCGAGAGACCCAGTACTTC.

This clonotype was detected a few times. The chain recombines TRBV27 with TRBJ2-3; tentative D call: TRBD1 (5 bases). Germline-derived CDR1 and CDR2 are MNHEY and SMNVEV (reference sequence). The V and J ends lost 5 bases and 2 bases respectively, with 17 bases between them. The CDR3 totals 16 residues. The CDR3 is CASSHQGRTFTDTQYF. DNA for the CDR3: TGTGCCAGCAGTCACCAGGGCAGAACTTTCACAGATACGCAGTATTTT.

This clonotype was found many times. The rearrangement joins TRBV5-1 to TRBJ2-1; 8 bases map to TRBD2. The CDR3 runs 14 residues. V was pared by 7 bases and J by 0 bases, with 3 bases of the junction left unmatched. Germline V gene lookup returns CDR1 SGHRS and CDR2 YFSETQ. CDR3 loop: CASVSGASYNEQFF. In DNA form, the CDR3 reads TGCGCCAGCGTTAGCGGGGCCTCCTACAATGAGCAGTTCTTC. Full variable domain (remainder filled in from reference TRBV5-1 and TRBJ2-1): KAGVTQTPRYLIKTRGQQVTLSCSPISGHRSVSWYQQTPGQGLQFLFEYFSETQRNKGNFPGRFSGRQFSNSRSEMNVSTLELGDSALYLCASVSGASYNEQFFGPGTRLTVL.

At least ten counts were recorded for this clonotype. This may stem from a read error, because a much larger clone lies one nucleotide away. The rearrangement links TRBV7-9 to TRBJ1-1, with unresolved D. The V end lost 5 bases, the J end lost 3 bases, and 7 bases lay between the germline ends. This CDR3 comprises 12 residues. Germline loops: CDR1 SEHNR, CDR2 FQNEAQ (reference sequence). CDR3 sequence (DNA): TGTGCCAGCAGCCCCTGGGACACTGAAGCTTTCTTT. This translates into CASSPWDTEAFF.

Of note for this clonotype: One end of the junction does not line up with germline, which may come from a read error. The rearrangement uses TRBV2 and TRBJ1-3; the D gene is possibly TRBD1 (6 bases). Germline CDR1 reads SNHLY; CDR2 reads FYNNEI. The length of the CDR3 is 15 residues. CDR3 amino acids: CGSSESAGVGNTIYF. In DNA, the CDR3 is TGTGGCAGCAGTGAGTCTGCAGGGGTTGGAAACACCATATATTTT.

This clonotype was detected many times. The rearrangement uses TRBV2 and TRBJ2-7; D is undetermined. The germline V and J ends were trimmed by 2 bases and 5 bases, with 10 bases remaining between them. This CDR3 is 13 amino acids long. Germline V gene data show CDR1 as SNHLY and CDR2 as FYNNEI. In nucleotides, the CDR3 is TGTGCCAGCAGTGAACAATATGGACACGAGCAGTACTTC. It encodes CASSEQYGHEQYF. Together with reference TRBV2 and TRBJ2-7, the CDR3 gives the full variable domain: EPEVTQTPSHQVTQMGQEVILRCVPISNHLYFYWYRQILGQKVEFLVSFYNNEISEKSEIFDDQFSVERPDGSNFTLKIRSTKLEDSAMYFCASSEQYGHEQYFGPGTRLTVT.

In regard to this clonotype: This may be a read error, as it is one base from a much larger clone. The gene calls are TRBV24-1 and TRBJ2-1; D gene uncertain. The CDR3 has 14 amino acids. Per germline, CDR1 KGHDR and CDR2 SFDVKD. Here the CDR3 reads CAASDLGNYNEQFF. CDR3 nucleotide sequence: TGTGCCGCCAGTGATTTGGGGAACTACAATGAGCAGTTCTTC.